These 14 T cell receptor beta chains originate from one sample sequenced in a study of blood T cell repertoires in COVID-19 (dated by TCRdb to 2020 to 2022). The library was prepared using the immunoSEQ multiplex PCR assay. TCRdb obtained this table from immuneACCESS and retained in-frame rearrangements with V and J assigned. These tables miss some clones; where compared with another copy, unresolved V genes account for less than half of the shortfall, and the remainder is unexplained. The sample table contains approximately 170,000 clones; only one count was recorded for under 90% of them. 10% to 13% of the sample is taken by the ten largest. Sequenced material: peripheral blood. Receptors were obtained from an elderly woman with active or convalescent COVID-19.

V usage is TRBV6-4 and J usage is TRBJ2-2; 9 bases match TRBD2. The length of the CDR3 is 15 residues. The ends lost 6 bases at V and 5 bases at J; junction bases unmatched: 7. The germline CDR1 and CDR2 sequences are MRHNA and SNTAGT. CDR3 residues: CASSRESGRTGELFF. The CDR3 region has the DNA TGTGCCAGCAGCCGCGAAAGCGGGAGGACCGGGGAGCTGTTTTTT.

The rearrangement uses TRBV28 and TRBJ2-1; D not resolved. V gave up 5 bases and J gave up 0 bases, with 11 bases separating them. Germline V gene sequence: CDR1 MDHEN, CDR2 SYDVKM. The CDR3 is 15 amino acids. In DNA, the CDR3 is TGTGCCAGCAGTAAACCTAAGAGCTCCTACAATGAGCAGTTCTTC. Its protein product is CASSKPKSSYNEQFF.

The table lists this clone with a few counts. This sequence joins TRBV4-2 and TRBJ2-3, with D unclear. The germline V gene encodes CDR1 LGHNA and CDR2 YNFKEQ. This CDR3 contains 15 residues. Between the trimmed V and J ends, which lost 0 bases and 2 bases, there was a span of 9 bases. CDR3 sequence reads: CASSQDGPLTDTQYF. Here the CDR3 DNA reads TGTGCCAGCAGCCAAGATGGGCCCCTCACAGATACGCAGTATTTT.

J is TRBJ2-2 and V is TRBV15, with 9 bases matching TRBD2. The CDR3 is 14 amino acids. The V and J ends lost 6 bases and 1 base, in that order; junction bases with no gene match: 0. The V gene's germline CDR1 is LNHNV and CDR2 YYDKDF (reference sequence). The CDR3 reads CATRAGGNTGELFF. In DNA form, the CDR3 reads TGTGCCACCAGAGCGGGAGGGAACACCGGGGAGCTGTTTTTT.

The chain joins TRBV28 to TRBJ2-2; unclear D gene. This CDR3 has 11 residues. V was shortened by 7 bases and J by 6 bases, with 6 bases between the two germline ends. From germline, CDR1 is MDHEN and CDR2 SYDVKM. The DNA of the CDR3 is TGTGCCAGCAATCTAGCCGGGGAGCTGTTTTTT. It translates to CASNLAGELFF.

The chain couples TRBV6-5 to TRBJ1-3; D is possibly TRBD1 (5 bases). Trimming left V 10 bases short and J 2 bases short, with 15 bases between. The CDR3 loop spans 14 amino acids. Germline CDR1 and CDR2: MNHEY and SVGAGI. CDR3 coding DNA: TGTGCCACTAGGGGAACGGACGCTGGAAACACCATATATTTT. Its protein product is CATRGTDAGNTIYF.

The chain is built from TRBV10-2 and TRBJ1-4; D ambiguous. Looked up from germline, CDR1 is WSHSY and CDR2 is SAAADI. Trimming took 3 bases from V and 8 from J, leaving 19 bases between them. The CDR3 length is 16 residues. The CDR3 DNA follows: TGCGCCAGCAGTGACCCTCGTCTAGGCGCTTGGGAAAAACTGTTTTTT. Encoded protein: CASSDPRLGAWEKLFF.

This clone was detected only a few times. The CDR3 nucleotides read TGTGCCAGTAGTGTTTCAGGGGCTGAAGCTTTCTTT. Its translation: CASSVSGAEAFF. The rearrangement links TRBV19 to TRBJ1-1; D perhaps matches TRBD1 (6 bases). Germline CDR1 reads LNHDA; CDR2 reads SQIVND (reference sequence). Trimming removed 5 bases from V and 6 bases from J, with 10 bases in between. This CDR3 region has 12 residues.

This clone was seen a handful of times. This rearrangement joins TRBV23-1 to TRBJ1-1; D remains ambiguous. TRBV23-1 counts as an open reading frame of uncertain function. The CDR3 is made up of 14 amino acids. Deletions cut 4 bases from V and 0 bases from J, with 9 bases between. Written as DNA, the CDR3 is TGCGCCAGCAGTCCCGGGAGGATGAACACTGAAGCTTTCTTT. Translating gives CASSPGRMNTEAFF.

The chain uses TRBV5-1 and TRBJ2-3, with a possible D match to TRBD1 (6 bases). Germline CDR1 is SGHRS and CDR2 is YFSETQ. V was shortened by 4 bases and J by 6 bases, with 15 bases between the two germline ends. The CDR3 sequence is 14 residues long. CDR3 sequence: CASSPLPGADTQYF. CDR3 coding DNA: TGCGCCAGCAGCCCCCTCCCAGGGGCGGATACGCAGTATTTT.

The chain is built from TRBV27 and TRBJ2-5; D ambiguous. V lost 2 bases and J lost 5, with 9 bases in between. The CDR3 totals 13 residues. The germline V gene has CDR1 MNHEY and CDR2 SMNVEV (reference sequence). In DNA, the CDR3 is TGTGCCAGCAGTTTAGGGCAATGGGAGACCCAGTACTTC. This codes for CASSLGQWETQYF.

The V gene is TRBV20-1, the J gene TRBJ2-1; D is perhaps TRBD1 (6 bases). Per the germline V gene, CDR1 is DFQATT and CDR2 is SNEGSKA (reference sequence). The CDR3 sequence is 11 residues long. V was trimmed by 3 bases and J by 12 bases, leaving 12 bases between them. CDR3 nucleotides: TGCAGTGCTAGCGCTGCGACAGGGCAGTTCTTC. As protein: CSASAATGQFF.

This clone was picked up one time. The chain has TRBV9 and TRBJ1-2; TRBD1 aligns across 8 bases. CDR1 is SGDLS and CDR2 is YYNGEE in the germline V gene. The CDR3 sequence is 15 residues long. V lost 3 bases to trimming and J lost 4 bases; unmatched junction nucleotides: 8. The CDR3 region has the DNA TGTGCCAGCAGCGCCCATGGGGACAGGTCCTATGGCTACACCTTC. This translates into CASSAHGDRSYGYTF.

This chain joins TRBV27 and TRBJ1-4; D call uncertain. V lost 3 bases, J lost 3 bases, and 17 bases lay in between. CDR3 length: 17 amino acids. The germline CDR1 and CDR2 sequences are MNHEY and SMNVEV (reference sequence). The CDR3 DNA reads TGTGCCAGCAGTTTGTCACCTTTTCGGAGGGCTAATGAAAAACTGTTTTTT. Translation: CASSLSPFRRANEKLFF.